This is a list of T cell receptor beta chains from one sample in a study of tumor and adjacent non-tumor tissue in lung cancer. TCRdb reanalysed the multiplex PCR reads using MiXCR and keeps one entry per CDR3 protein. The sample yields 75,000 to 90,000 distinct CDR3 sequences, approximately 73% seen once. The specimen was distant non-tumor lung tissue. Every receptor here comes from a woman aged 45-59 years with non-small cell lung cancer. Both conserved end residues are part of each CDR3. The D gene is left open where the match is weak. Size tells how often a clone was seen (once, few, many) or the class of an expanded clone, and some rows leave it out.

D gene: TRBD2
V gene: TRBV4-1
clone size: many
J gene: TRBJ2-5
CDR3 DNA: TGCGCCAGCAGCCAAGATTTGGGGCTAGCGGGCAAAGAGACCCAGTACTTC
CDR3 protein: CASSQDLGLAGKETQYF

D gene: NA
V gene: TRBV5-4
clone size: NA
J gene: TRBJ1-1
CDR3 DNA: TGTGCCAACAGCTTCGGGGGCGCCTGGGACACTGAAGCTTTCTTT
CDR3 protein: CANSFGGAWDTEAFF

D gene: NA
V gene: TRBV29-1
clone size: NA
J gene: TRBJ1-1
CDR3 DNA: TGCAGCGTCGCCGGGGTCGGTGAAGCTTTCTTT
CDR3 protein: CSVAGVGEAFF

D gene: TRBD1
V gene: TRBV6-2/TRBV6-3
clone size: NA
J gene: TRBJ2-2
CDR3 DNA: TGTGCCATCAGTCGACAGGGAACCGTCACAGGGGAGCTGTTTTTT
CDR3 protein: CAISRQGTVTGELFF

D gene: NA
V gene: TRBV12-3/TRBV12-4
clone size: NA
J gene: TRBJ1-5
CDR3 DNA: TGTGCCAGCAGTTCGGGGCGAAAGAGGAGCGGTTATCAGCCCAAGCATTTT
CDR3 protein: CASSSGRKRSGYQPKHF

D gene: TRBD2
V gene: TRBV6-2/TRBV6-3
clone size: NA
J gene: TRBJ2-3
CDR3 DNA: TGTGCCAGCACCATAGTAGCGGGGCCTACCACAGATACGCAGTATTTT
CDR3 protein: CASTIVAGPTTDTQYF

D gene: NA
V gene: TRBV29-1
clone size: NA
J gene: TRBJ2-3
CDR3 DNA: TGCAGCGTTGAGGACAGTGGGTCTACAGATACGAAGTATTTT
CDR3 protein: CSVEDSGSTDTKYF

D gene: NA
V gene: TRBV10-3
clone size: NA
J gene: TRBJ2-7
CDR3 DNA: TGTGTCATCAGTATGGAATCCTACGAGCAGTACTTC
CDR3 protein: CVISMESYEQYF

D gene: NA
V gene: TRBV6-5
clone size: NA
J gene: TRBJ1-2
CDR3 DNA: TGTACCAGCAGTTCCGGACAGAGCGGATCTGGCTATGGCTATACCTTC
CDR3 protein: CTSSSGQSGSGYGYTF

D gene: TRBD2
V gene: TRBV28
clone size: NA
J gene: TRBJ2-5
CDR3 DNA: TGTGCCAGCAGGCGACTAGCAGGAGAGGTGCAGACCCAGTACTTC
CDR3 protein: CASRRLAGEVQTQYF

D gene: TRBD1
V gene: TRBV6-6
clone size: NA
J gene: TRBJ2-2
CDR3 DNA: TGTGCCAACAGTAACGTGCGGACAGGGGGTGTGAACACCGGGGAACTGTTTTTT
CDR3 protein: CANSNVRTGGVNTGELFF

D gene: NA
V gene: TRBV10-2
clone size: NA
J gene: TRBJ2-3
CDR3 DNA: TGCGCCAGCAGTAGCGCAGACACGCAGTTTTTT
CDR3 protein: CASSSADTQFF

D gene: NA
V gene: TRBV11-2
clone size: NA
J gene: TRBJ2-5
CDR3 DNA: TGTACCAGCAGCTTACACCGCGCAAGGGAAGAGACCCAGTACTTC
CDR3 protein: CTSSLHRAREETQYF

D gene: NA
V gene: TRBV29-1
clone size: NA
J gene: TRBJ2-3
CDR3 DNA: TGCAGCGCTGAATTACGGACAAGGGGGACAGATACGCAGTATTTT
CDR3 protein: CSAELRTRGTDTQYF

D gene: NA
V gene: TRBV5-4
clone size: few
J gene: TRBJ2-1
CDR3 DNA: TGTACCAGCAGCTTTTCTAACACCCGAAGAAATGAGCAGTTCTTC
CDR3 protein: CTSSFSNTRRNEQFF

D gene: NA
V gene: TRBV6-5
clone size: NA
J gene: TRBJ2-2
CDR3 DNA: TGTGCCGGCAAAACAGGGCTCCAGGCCGGGGAGCTGTTTTTT
CDR3 protein: CAGKTGLQAGELFF

D gene: NA
V gene: TRBV4-1
clone size: medium-sized
J gene: TRBJ2-7
CDR3 DNA: TGCGCCAGCAGCCAAGAGGGTAGCACTCCCTACGAGCAGTACTTC
CDR3 protein: CASSQEGSTPYEQYF

D gene: TRBD1
V gene: TRBV11-2
clone size: NA
J gene: TRBJ2-1
CDR3 DNA: TGTGCCAGCAGCTTGGAAGCGAGACAGGGTTTCACTGAGCAGTTCTTC
CDR3 protein: CASSLEARQGFTEQFF

D gene: TRBD2
V gene: TRBV12-3/TRBV12-4
clone size: NA
J gene: TRBJ2-7
CDR3 DNA: TGTGCCAGCAATATTCAAGTAGCGGGAGGGGATGAGCAGTACTTC
CDR3 protein: CASNIQVAGGDEQYF

D gene: NA
V gene: TRBV24-1
clone size: once
J gene: TRBJ2-3
CDR3 DNA: TGTACCACCAGTGATCCAGGGGTAAGAACGGATACGCAGTATTTT
CDR3 protein: CTTSDPGVRTDTQYF

D gene: TRBD2
V gene: TRBV4-2
clone size: NA
J gene: TRBJ2-6
CDR3 DNA: TGTGCCAGCAGCCAAGGCTCGGGATTGAGTTTCGGGGGGACCAACGTCCTGACTTTC
CDR3 protein: CASSQGSGLSFGGTNVLTF

D gene: TRBD1
V gene: TRBV29-1
clone size: NA
J gene: TRBJ2-5
CDR3 DNA: TGCATCGTTGAAGATCCAAAGGGGGCTCAGGAGATCCAGTACTTC
CDR3 protein: CIVEDPKGAQEIQYF

D gene: TRBD1
V gene: TRBV7-9
clone size: NA
J gene: TRBJ2-2
CDR3 DNA: TGTACCAGCAGCTTTGACAGGGGGACTTACACCGGGGAGCTGTTTTTT
CDR3 protein: CTSSFDRGTYTGELFF

D gene: NA
V gene: TRBV12-3/TRBV12-4
clone size: NA
J gene: TRBJ1-2
CDR3 DNA: TGTGCCAGCAGTTCACGTCAGGGTGGGCATACCTATGACTACACCTTC
CDR3 protein: CASSSRQGGHTYDYTF

D gene: TRBD2
V gene: TRBV11-1
clone size: NA
J gene: TRBJ2-5
CDR3 DNA: TGTGCCTGCGGCTTTCGTCTAGCGGGAATAGGAGAGACCCAGTACTTC
CDR3 protein: CACGFRLAGIGETQYF

D gene: NA
V gene: TRBV7-9
clone size: NA
J gene: TRBJ2-7
CDR3 DNA: TGTGCCAGCAGCTTCGAGGTCCTCGAGCAGTACTTC
CDR3 protein: CASSFEVLEQYF

D gene: TRBD2
V gene: TRBV6-5
clone size: NA
J gene: TRBJ2-1
CDR3 DNA: TGTGCCAGCAAGGGATTAGCGGGAATTGAGCAGTTATTC
CDR3 protein: CASKGLAGIEQLF

D gene: NA
V gene: TRBV6-1
clone size: NA
J gene: TRBJ2-4
CDR3 DNA: TGTGCCAGCATGGGACAATCCGAAAACATTCAGTACTTC
CDR3 protein: CASMGQSENIQYF

D gene: TRBD2
V gene: TRBV5-4
clone size: NA
J gene: TRBJ2-7
CDR3 DNA: TGTGCCAGTAGCCCCGTACTGGCGGGAGGTGGCGAGCAGTACTTC
CDR3 protein: CASSPVLAGGGEQYF

D gene: NA
V gene: TRBV29-1
clone size: NA
J gene: TRBJ1-1
CDR3 DNA: TGTAGCGTTGAGGGGGAAACTGAAACTTTCTTT
CDR3 protein: CSVEGETETFF

D gene: TRBD2
V gene: TRBV18
clone size: NA
J gene: TRBJ2-3
CDR3 DNA: TGTGCCAGCTCAGTACAGCGGGAGGATACGCAGTATTTT
CDR3 protein: CASSVQREDTQYF

D gene: TRBD2
V gene: TRBV20-1
clone size: many
J gene: TRBJ2-3
CDR3 DNA: TGCAGTGCTAGAGGCGGGACTAGCGGCCTCTACAGCACAGATACGCAGTATTTT
CDR3 protein: CSARGGTSGLYSTDTQYF

D gene: TRBD1
V gene: TRBV20-1
clone size: NA
J gene: TRBJ1-2
CDR3 DNA: TGCAGTACTACCGGACAGGGGGCACGGGGCTACACCTTC
CDR3 protein: CSTTGQGARGYTF

D gene: NA
V gene: TRBV7-2
clone size: once
J gene: TRBJ2-7
CDR3 DNA: TGTGCCGGCAGCTTAGGTCCCACAGGCTACGAGCAGTACTTC
CDR3 protein: CAGSLGPTGYEQYF

D gene: NA
V gene: TRBV20-1
clone size: NA
J gene: TRBJ2-7
CDR3 DNA: TGCAGAGCTAGTTACTACGAGCAGTACTTC
CDR3 protein: CRASYYEQYF

D gene: TRBD1
V gene: TRBV4-1
clone size: NA
J gene: TRBJ1-6
CDR3 DNA: TGCGCCAGCAGCCCAGGGACAGGGAATTCACCCCACCACTTT
CDR3 protein: CASSPGTGNSPHHF

D gene: TRBD1
V gene: TRBV30
clone size: many
J gene: TRBJ1-6
CDR3 DNA: TGTGCCTGGAGTCCGGGACAGGGGACTTCACCCCTCCACTTT
CDR3 protein: CAWSPGQGTSPLHF

D gene: TRBD2
V gene: TRBV29-1
clone size: NA
J gene: TRBJ2-1
CDR3 DNA: TGCAGCGTCCGTCTTACGACTAGCGGACTTTACAATGAGCAGTTCTTC
CDR3 protein: CSVRLTTSGLYNEQFF

D gene: TRBD2
V gene: TRBV5-4
clone size: NA
J gene: TRBJ2-7
CDR3 DNA: TGTACCAGCAGCCGGGATCAGCGGGGCAAGCAGTACTTC
CDR3 protein: CTSSRDQRGKQYF

D gene: TRBD1
V gene: TRBV10-2
clone size: many
J gene: TRBJ1-1
CDR3 DNA: TGCGCCAGCAGTGGAGACAGGGACGGTGAAGCTTTCTTT
CDR3 protein: CASSGDRDGEAFF

D gene: TRBD1
V gene: TRBV7-9
clone size: NA
J gene: TRBJ2-5
CDR3 DNA: TGTGCCAGTAGCCCACGACAGGGGGAGTGGGAGTCCCAGTACTTC
CDR3 protein: CASSPRQGEWESQYF

D gene: TRBD2
V gene: TRBV10-2
clone size: NA
J gene: TRBJ2-5
CDR3 DNA: TGCGCCAGCAGTGGGCGGGAGCACGAGACCCTGTACTTC
CDR3 protein: CASSGREHETLYF

D gene: TRBD2
V gene: TRBV6-5
clone size: NA
J gene: TRBJ2-1
CDR3 DNA: TGTGTCAGCAGTATTAGCGGGAATAAGGCCTACAATGAGCAGTTCTTC
CDR3 protein: CVSSISGNKAYNEQFF

D gene: NA
V gene: TRBV6-2/TRBV6-3
clone size: NA
J gene: TRBJ1-1
CDR3 DNA: TGTGCCAGCAGTTACGTCACAGAGGGCATCGAAACTGAAGCTTTCTTT
CDR3 protein: CASSYVTEGIETEAFF

D gene: TRBD2
V gene: TRBV12-3/TRBV12-4
clone size: NA
J gene: TRBJ2-2
CDR3 DNA: TGTGCCAACAGGGCTGGACTAGCGGGTTTTGGCGGGGATCTGTTTTTT
CDR3 protein: CANRAGLAGFGGDLFF

D gene: NA
V gene: TRBV6-6
clone size: NA
J gene: TRBJ2-7
CDR3 DNA: TGTGCCAGCAACAGGGAGGGAGGCGGGTACGAACAGTACTTC
CDR3 protein: CASNREGGGYEQYF

D gene: NA
V gene: TRBV6-1
clone size: NA
J gene: TRBJ1-4
CDR3 DNA: TGTGTCAGCAGTGTGGGGGGGAGGAATGACAAACTGTTTTTT
CDR3 protein: CVSSVGGRNDKLFF

D gene: TRBD2
V gene: TRBV20-1
clone size: NA
J gene: TRBJ2-1
CDR3 DNA: TGCAGTGCCATAGACCCGGGACTAGTGGGAGGCTATGAGCAATTCTTC
CDR3 protein: CSAIDPGLVGGYEQFF

D gene: NA
V gene: TRBV6-5
clone size: NA
J gene: TRBJ2-7
CDR3 DNA: TGTGCCAGCAGTACTACTAACGAGCAGTACTTC
CDR3 protein: CASSTTNEQYF

D gene: TRBD2
V gene: TRBV7-9
clone size: NA
J gene: TRBJ2-1
CDR3 DNA: TGTGCCAACAGCCCAAGGCGGACTAGCGACCTTTACAATGAGCAGTTCTTC
CDR3 protein: CANSPRRTSDLYNEQFF

D gene: TRBD1
V gene: TRBV11-3
clone size: medium-sized
J gene: TRBJ1-1
CDR3 DNA: TGTGCCAGCAGCCAGACAGGGGTGAACACTGAAGCTTTCTTT
CDR3 protein: CASSQTGVNTEAFF

D gene: TRBD1
V gene: TRBV5-1
clone size: few
J gene: TRBJ2-2
CDR3 DNA: TGCGCCAGCAACCTAGGGACAGGGGTTTTTACCGGGGAGCTGTTTTTT
CDR3 protein: CASNLGTGVFTGELFF

D gene: NA
V gene: TRBV29-1
clone size: NA
J gene: TRBJ1-1
CDR3 DNA: TGCAGCGTTGATCGGTATTCTAACACTGAAGCTTTCTTT
CDR3 protein: CSVDRYSNTEAFF

D gene: NA
V gene: TRBV4-1
clone size: once
J gene: TRBJ1-5
CDR3 DNA: TGCGCCAATAGCCAAGAGGGGCATGGCAATCAGCCCCAGCATTTT
CDR3 protein: CANSQEGHGNQPQHF

D gene: TRBD1
V gene: TRBV25-1
clone size: NA
J gene: TRBJ1-2
CDR3 DNA: TGTGCCAGTAGTGAGGGGATAGGGGGCGCCTATGGCTACACCTTC
CDR3 protein: CASSEGIGGAYGYTF